The rows below give T cell receptor beta chains drawn from one sample of a study of blood T cell repertoires in COVID-19. Data came from immunoSEQ multiplex PCR; TCRdb stores just in-frame clones and leaves some out. The data hold some 150,000 clones, with roughly 88% observed a single time. Sequencing input: peripheral blood. These receptors were taken from a woman aged 45-65 years in a cohort sampled during active or convalescent COVID-19. CDR3s include the opening cysteine and the closing phenylalanine or tryptophan. D genes are given only for firm matches. The size of a clone is reported for some rows only, either as once, few or many, or as a class for expanded clones.

J gene: TRBJ1-5
clone size: .
D gene: TRBD1
V gene: TRBV6-9
CDR3 protein: CASSYWAGTEAARYVPQHF
CDR3 DNA: TGTGCCAGCAGTTATTGGGCCGGGACAGAGGCCGCTCGTTATGTGCCCCAGCATTTT

J gene: TRBJ1-5
clone size: .
D gene: TRBD1
V gene: TRBV24-1
CDR3 protein: CATSDTDRGNQPQHF
CDR3 DNA: TGTGCCACCAGTGATACTGACAGGGGCAATCAGCCCCAGCATTTT

J gene: TRBJ2-1
clone size: .
D gene: TRBD2
V gene: TRBV2
CDR3 protein: CASRPTSGEQFF
CDR3 DNA: TGTGCCAGCAGGCCGACTAGCGGGGAGCAGTTCTTC

J gene: TRBJ2-2
clone size: few
D gene: TRBD1
V gene: TRBV5-6
CDR3 protein: CASSLGTGGRNTGELFF
CDR3 DNA: TGTGCCAGCAGCTTAGGGACAGGGGGGCGGAACACCGGGGAGCTGTTTTTT

J gene: TRBJ2-7
clone size: .
D gene: .
V gene: TRBV18
CDR3 protein: CASSPGREEQYF
CDR3 DNA: TGTGCCAGCTCACCAGGAAGGGAGGAGCAGTACTTC

J gene: TRBJ2-1
clone size: .
D gene: TRBD1
V gene: TRBV10-3
CDR3 protein: CAINPQGVMNEQFF
CDR3 DNA: TGTGCCATCAACCCACAGGGGGTAATGAATGAGCAGTTCTTC

J gene: TRBJ2-1
clone size: .
D gene: .
V gene: TRBV5-1
CDR3 protein: CASSLPFAPDNEQFF
CDR3 DNA: TGCGCCAGCAGCTTACCCTTCGCGCCGGACAATGAGCAGTTCTTC

J gene: TRBJ1-4
clone size: few
D gene: .
V gene: TRBV18
CDR3 protein: CASFGATNEKLFF
CDR3 DNA: TGTGCCAGCTTCGGTGCAACTAATGAAAAACTGTTTTTT

J gene: TRBJ1-4
clone size: .
D gene: .
V gene: TRBV3-1/TRBV3-2
CDR3 protein: CASSLPTGSYEKLFF
CDR3 DNA: TGTGCCAGCAGCCTTCCGACAGGTTCTTATGAAAAACTGTTTTTT

J gene: TRBJ2-5
clone size: .
D gene: .
V gene: TRBV11-2
CDR3 protein: CASSVFVETQYF
CDR3 DNA: TGTGCCAGCAGCGTCTTTGTAGAGACCCAGTACTTC

J gene: TRBJ2-5
clone size: .
D gene: TRBD1
V gene: TRBV3-1/TRBV3-2
CDR3 protein: CASSANPGQGAVETQYF
CDR3 DNA: TGTGCCAGCAGCGCGAATCCGGGACAGGGGGCTGTGGAGACCCAGTACTTC

J gene: TRBJ1-1
clone size: once
D gene: .
V gene: TRBV6-4
CDR3 protein: CARDSGKAFF
CDR3 DNA: TGTGCCAGGGACAGTGGGAAAGCTTTCTTT

J gene: TRBJ2-5
clone size: .
D gene: .
V gene: TRBV7-9
CDR3 protein: CASSPGGGAGETQYF
CDR3 DNA: TGTGCCAGCAGCCCGGGTGGGGGGGCCGGAGAGACCCAGTACTTC

J gene: TRBJ1-2
clone size: once
D gene: .
V gene: TRBV12-1
CDR3 protein: CASSFPGLRSGYTF
CDR3 DNA: TGTGCCAGCAGCTTTCCAGGGTTGAGAAGTGGCTACACCTTC

J gene: TRBJ1-2
clone size: .
D gene: TRBD1
V gene: TRBV6-1
CDR3 protein: CASSGNRGAPPGYGYTF
CDR3 DNA: TGTGCCAGCAGTGGTAACAGGGGCGCCCCACCCGGCTATGGCTACACCTTC

J gene: TRBJ2-7
clone size: .
D gene: TRBD1
V gene: TRBV5-1
CDR3 protein: CASSLTGQGLAYEQYF
CDR3 DNA: TGCGCCAGCAGCCTCACGGGACAGGGGCTAGCGTACGAGCAGTACTTC

J gene: TRBJ1-6
clone size: .
D gene: TRBD1
V gene: TRBV6-6
CDR3 protein: CASTSGGNNSPLHF
CDR3 DNA: TGTGCCAGCACCTCAGGGGGAAATAATTCACCCCTCCACTTT

J gene: TRBJ1-4
clone size: .
D gene: TRBD1
V gene: TRBV15
CDR3 protein: CATSRDRGNEKLFF
CDR3 DNA: TGTGCCACCAGCCGCGACAGGGGGAATGAAAAACTGTTTTTT

J gene: TRBJ1-2
clone size: .
D gene: .
V gene: TRBV6-2/TRBV6-3
CDR3 protein: CASSWALNYGYTF
CDR3 DNA: TGTGCCAGCAGTTGGGCCCTAAACTATGGCTACACCTTC

J gene: TRBJ2-3
clone size: .
D gene: TRBD2
V gene: TRBV19
CDR3 protein: CASSIPGASGDLDTQYF
CDR3 DNA: TGTGCCAGTAGTATTCCCGGGGCTAGCGGGGATCTAGATACGCAGTATTTT

J gene: TRBJ1-1
clone size: .
D gene: .
V gene: TRBV5-8
CDR3 protein: CASTGRRNTEAFF
CDR3 DNA: TGTGCCAGCACGGGGAGGAGGAACACTGAAGCTTTCTTT

J gene: TRBJ1-2
clone size: few
D gene: .
V gene: TRBV4-1
CDR3 protein: CASSQVPMTVPYGYTF
CDR3 DNA: TGCGCCAGCAGCCAAGTCCCCATGACAGTCCCCTATGGCTACACCTTC

J gene: TRBJ1-2
clone size: .
D gene: TRBD1
V gene: TRBV7-9
CDR3 protein: CASSLRQGGYGYTF
CDR3 DNA: TGTGCCAGCAGCTTGAGACAGGGGGGCTATGGCTACACCTTC

J gene: TRBJ2-7
clone size: .
D gene: TRBD1
V gene: TRBV19
CDR3 protein: CAVGQGYEQYF
CDR3 DNA: TGTGCGGTGGGACAGGGCTACGAGCAGTACTTC

J gene: TRBJ2-2
clone size: .
D gene: .
V gene: TRBV10-3
CDR3 protein: CAINRDFSNTGELFF
CDR3 DNA: TGTGCCATCAACCGGGACTTCTCGAACACCGGGGAGCTGTTTTTT

J gene: TRBJ1-1
clone size: once
D gene: .
V gene: TRBV6-4
CDR3 protein: CASSDSNLGAWDTEAFF
CDR3 DNA: TGTGCCAGCAGTGACTCGAACTTGGGGGCTTGGGACACTGAAGCTTTCTTT

J gene: TRBJ2-3
clone size: few
D gene: TRBD1
V gene: TRBV24-1
CDR3 protein: CATSKGQGADTQYF
CDR3 DNA: TGTGCCACCAGTAAGGGACAGGGGGCAGATACGCAGTATTTT

J gene: TRBJ1-6
clone size: .
D gene: .
V gene: TRBV30
CDR3 protein: CAWSVAGYNSPLHF
CDR3 DNA: TGTGCCTGGAGTGTTGCCGGCTATAATTCACCCCTCCACTTT

J gene: TRBJ1-1
clone size: .
D gene: TRBD1
V gene: TRBV7-9
CDR3 protein: CASSLQGTSTEAFF
CDR3 DNA: TGTGCCAGCAGCCTACAGGGGACGTCCACTGAAGCTTTCTTT

J gene: TRBJ2-5
clone size: .
D gene: TRBD1
V gene: TRBV11-2
CDR3 protein: CASSGRTGQGAQYF
CDR3 DNA: TGTGCCAGCAGCGGCCGGACAGGCCAGGGGGCCCAGTACTTC

J gene: TRBJ2-7
clone size: .
D gene: .
V gene: TRBV19
CDR3 protein: CASSTGEEEYEQYF
CDR3 DNA: TGTGCCAGTAGTACAGGGGAAGAGGAATACGAGCAGTACTTC

J gene: TRBJ2-3
clone size: .
D gene: TRBD2
V gene: TRBV18
CDR3 protein: CASSQVPPSGAYPSTDTQYF
CDR3 DNA: TGTGCCAGCTCACAAGTACCCCCTAGCGGGGCCTACCCTAGCACAGATACGCAGTATTTT

J gene: TRBJ2-2
clone size: once
D gene: .
V gene: TRBV27
CDR3 protein: CASSLRGSTGELFF
CDR3 DNA: TGTGCCAGCAGTTTAAGGGGCTCTACCGGGGAGCTGTTTTTT

J gene: TRBJ1-5
clone size: .
D gene: .
V gene: TRBV5-8
CDR3 protein: CASSLARVDQPQHF
CDR3 DNA: TGTGCCAGCAGCTTGGCCAGGGTAGATCAGCCCCAGCATTTT

J gene: TRBJ2-4
clone size: .
D gene: .
V gene: TRBV4-1
CDR3 protein: CASRDMGLNIQYF
CDR3 DNA: TGCGCCAGCAGGGATATGGGCCTAAACATTCAGTACTTC

J gene: TRBJ2-1
clone size: .
D gene: .
V gene: TRBV19
CDR3 protein: CASSISGGVYNEQFF
CDR3 DNA: TGTGCCAGTAGTATCTCGGGGGGCGTCTACAATGAGCAGTTCTTC

J gene: TRBJ2-7
clone size: .
D gene: .
V gene: TRBV24-1
CDR3 protein: CATSERGGAYEQYF
CDR3 DNA: TGTGCCACCAGTGAAAGGGGGGGGGCCTACGAGCAGTACTTC

J gene: TRBJ1-4
clone size: .
D gene: TRBD1
V gene: TRBV19
CDR3 protein: CASKQGGEKLFF
CDR3 DNA: TGTGCCAGTAAACAGGGGGGGGAAAAACTGTTTTTT

J gene: TRBJ1-2
clone size: once
D gene: .
V gene: TRBV7-2
CDR3 protein: CASSLASGVYGYGYTF
CDR3 DNA: TGTGCCAGCAGCTTAGCGTCGGGAGTATATGGCTATGGCTACACCTTC

J gene: TRBJ2-7
clone size: .
D gene: .
V gene: TRBV12-3/TRBV12-4
CDR3 protein: CASRRDGSYEQYF
CDR3 DNA: TGTGCCAGCAGGCGGGACGGCTCCTACGAGCAGTACTTC

J gene: TRBJ1-6
clone size: .
D gene: .
V gene: TRBV11-2
CDR3 protein: CASSLERGGSPLHF
CDR3 DNA: TGTGCCAGCAGCCTCGAAAGGGGCGGTTCACCCCTCCACTTT

J gene: TRBJ2-1
clone size: .
D gene: .
V gene: TRBV6-5
CDR3 protein: CASGQDSYNEQFF
CDR3 DNA: TGTGCCAGTGGGCAGGACAGCTACAATGAGCAGTTCTTC

J gene: TRBJ1-1
clone size: .
D gene: .
V gene: TRBV10-2
CDR3 protein: CASSERGGRYTEAFF
CDR3 DNA: TGCGCCAGCAGTGAAAGGGGCGGTAGGTACACTGAAGCTTTCTTT

J gene: TRBJ1-1
clone size: once
D gene: .
V gene: TRBV12-3/TRBV12-4
CDR3 protein: CASGREGNTEAFF
CDR3 DNA: TGTGCCAGCGGCAGGGAGGGGAACACTGAAGCTTTCTTT

J gene: TRBJ1-2
clone size: once
D gene: TRBD1
V gene: TRBV4-1
CDR3 protein: CASSRTGAGGGYTF
CDR3 DNA: TGCGCCAGCAGCCGAACAGGGGCGGGGGGTGGCTACACCTTC

J gene: TRBJ2-7
clone size: .
D gene: .
V gene: TRBV3-1/TRBV3-2
CDR3 protein: CASSQGDWGYEQYF
CDR3 DNA: TGTGCCAGCAGCCAGGGAGACTGGGGCTACGAGCAGTACTTC

J gene: TRBJ1-5
clone size: .
D gene: TRBD1
V gene: TRBV30
CDR3 protein: CAWTEGANNQPQHF
CDR3 DNA: TGTGCCTGGACCGAGGGGGCGAACAATCAGCCCCAGCATTTT

J gene: TRBJ2-2
clone size: .
D gene: TRBD1
V gene: TRBV20-1
CDR3 protein: CSASGTGQTGELFF
CDR3 DNA: TGCAGTGCTAGTGGGACAGGGCAGACCGGGGAGCTGTTTTTT

J gene: TRBJ2-7
clone size: many
D gene: .
V gene: TRBV4-1
CDR3 protein: CASSQDSGYGYEQYF
CDR3 DNA: TGCGCCAGCAGCCAAGACTCGGGGTACGGGTACGAGCAGTACTTC

J gene: TRBJ2-2
clone size: .
D gene: TRBD1
V gene: TRBV18
CDR3 protein: CASLPGTAKAGELFF
CDR3 DNA: TGTGCCAGCTTACCCGGGACAGCCAAGGCCGGGGAGCTGTTTTTT